This TCR beta chain was profiled in a study of OX40 agonist ivuxolimab in advanced cancers. Whole-study results and caveats: Some patients without response likewise showed low normalized clonal expansion.

A remark on this clone: The antigen remains unidentified.

Method: immunoSEQ multiplex PCR; TCRdb's copy keeps in-frame clones and lacks some. The repertoire includes tens of thousands of clones, 70% to 90% of them detected once, and 0.88% sits in the top ten. The CDR3 has 14 amino acids. Germline CDR1 is SGHVS and CDR2 is FQNEAQ. V shed 5 bases and J shed 5 bases, with 16 bases lying between them. The J gene is TRBJ2-7, the V gene TRBV7-8; D might be TRBD2 (7 bases). The TCR sequence derives from an adult with an advanced solid tumor such as melanoma, head and neck, liver or kidney cancer. This material consisted of CD4+ or CD8+ T cells sorted from blood, taken in a trial of the OX40 agonist ivuxolimab. The CDR3 DNA sequence: TGTGCCAGCAGCCTCAATAGGGGGGGCCACGAGCAGTACTTC. The encoded protein is CASSLNRGGHEQYF.